This passage covers 25 T cell receptor beta chains from one sample sequenced in a study of cytomegalovirus exposure and HLA in healthy donors. Assay: immunoSEQ multiplex PCR; the TCRdb copy retains only in-frame clones and omits some. The table records some 250,000 clones, approximately 83% of them present only once. The material sequenced was PBMCs. The receptor set was obtained from a woman aged 30 to 39 in good health and CMV-seropositive.

The V call is TRBV7-8, the J call TRBJ1-1, with TRBD1 as a possible D gene (6 bases). Per the germline V gene, CDR1 is SGHVS and CDR2 is FQNEAQ. V lost 6 bases, J lost 5 bases, and 13 bases lay in between. The CDR3 consists of 13 residues. CDR3 sequence (DNA): TGTGCCAGCAGGCGACTTACAGGGACTGAAGCTTTCTTT. It encodes CASRRLTGTEAFF.

V usage is TRBV5-1 and J usage is TRBJ2-5; TRBD1 agrees at 11 bases. Unmatched junction bases numbered 4, after V lost 5 bases and J lost 4 bases. Germline CDR1 and CDR2: SGHRS and YFSETQ. The CDR3 is 14 amino acids. CDR3 region: CASRRTGGRETQYF. The CDR3 DNA is TGCGCCAGCAGGAGGACAGGGGGCAGAGAGACCCAGTACTTC.

V usage is TRBV10-2 and J usage is TRBJ1-2; the D is unclear. The CDR3 runs 12 residues. The V gene's germline CDR1 is WSHSY and CDR2 SAAADI. V was clipped by 3 bases and J by 5 bases, with 7 bases between them. This CDR3 reads CASSDPPYGYTF. The CDR3 DNA follows: TGCGCCAGCAGTGATCCCCCGTATGGCTACACCTTC.

The J gene is TRBJ1-2, the V gene TRBV27, with 10 bases aligning to TRBD1. V shed 3 bases, J shed 4 bases, and the junction held 2 bases outside the gene matches. Per germline, CDR1 MNHEY and CDR2 SMNVEV (reference sequence). This CDR3 spans 14 amino acids. This CDR3 reads CASSFGQGVYGYTF. DNA for the CDR3: TGTGCCAGCAGTTTTGGACAGGGGGTCTATGGCTACACCTTC.

The chain joins TRBV5-6 to TRBJ2-1; D is perhaps TRBD2 (6 bases). The germline CDR1 and CDR2 sequences are SGHDT and YYEEEE. The CDR3 runs 17 residues. Trimming stripped 1 base from V and 4 bases from J, with 18 bases between. The CDR3 reads CASSLRRGVGIYNEQFF. The CDR3 DNA follows: TGTGCCAGCAGCTTGAGGCGGGGCGTCGGGATTTACAATGAGCAGTTCTTC.

Only one count was recorded for this clone. V gene TRBV19 combines with J gene TRBJ2-6, with D possibly being TRBD1 (5 bases). V was clipped by 1 base and J by 0 bases, with 7 bases between them. The CDR3 is 16 amino acids. Germline V gene lookup returns CDR1 LNHDA and CDR2 SQIVND (reference sequence). The CDR3 loop is CASSIGGPSGANVLTF. CDR3 nucleotides: TGTGCCAGTAGTATAGGGGGCCCCTCTGGGGCCAACGTCCTGACTTTC. Based on the CDR3 plus reference TRBV19 and TRBJ2-6, the full variable domain is DGGITQSPKYLFRKEGQNVTLSCEQNLNHDAMYWYRQDPGQGLRLIYYSQIVNDFQKGDIAEGYSVSREKKESFPLTVTSAQKNPTAFYLCASSIGGPSGANVLTFGAGSRLTVL.

The genes are TRBV27 and TRBJ1-2; D is unresolved. The V gene lost 3 bases and the J gene lost 5 bases, with 10 bases spanning the gap. This CDR3 region has 13 residues. Germline CDR1 reads MNHEY; CDR2 reads SMNVEV (reference sequence). CDR3 nucleotides: TGTGCCAGCAGTTTTACGGGAGCTTATGGCTACACCTTC. This codes for CASSFTGAYGYTF.

This rearrangement joins TRBV2 to TRBJ2-7; perhaps TRBD1 as D (6 bases). This CDR3 contains 14 residues. V lost 4 bases and J lost 0, with 10 bases in between. The V gene's germline CDR1 is SNHLY and CDR2 FYNNEI. The CDR3 DNA reads as TGTGCCAGCAGTGCCGACAGGTTCTCCTACGAGCAGTACTTC. Translated: CASSADRFSYEQYF.

The chain employs TRBV11-2 and TRBJ2-3; D is undetermined. The CDR3 covers 13 residues. Germline CDR1 reads SGHAT; CDR2 reads FQNNGV. The V end was cut by 3 bases, the J end by 1 base, with 5 bases between. The CDR3 protein is CASSFSGTDTQYF. The CDR3 region has the DNA TGTGCCAGCAGCTTCTCTGGCACAGATACGCAGTATTTT.

The CDR3 region has the DNA TGTGCCAGCAGTGACCTAGCGGGAGGATGGGACGAGCAGTACTTC. Amino acid sequence: CASSDLAGGWDEQYF. The chain employs TRBV27 and TRBJ2-7; 11 bases map to TRBD2. V shed 5 bases, J shed 5 bases, and the junction held 8 bases outside the gene matches. In germline, CDR1 is MNHEY, CDR2 SMNVEV (reference sequence). The CDR3 is made up of 15 amino acids.

The rearrangement links TRBV29-1 to TRBJ2-2; 10 bases agree with TRBD2. The germline CDR1 and CDR2 sequences are SQVTM and ANQGSEA. V lost 7 bases and J lost 5; bases outside the gene matches: 13. The CDR3 has 16 amino acids. CDR3 residues: CSGLGVSGLATGELFF. The CDR3 nucleotides are TGCAGCGGGTTGGGAGTTTCGGGACTAGCGACCGGGGAGCTGTTTTTT.

V and J are TRBV11-1 and TRBJ2-2; 8 bases map to TRBD2. V was clipped by 5 bases and J by 0 bases; unmatched bases: 2. The CDR3 has 15 amino acids. Per the germline V gene, CDR1 is SGHAT and CDR2 is FQDESV (reference sequence). CDR3 nucleotides: TGTGCCAGCAGCCGGGGGGGCGCGAACACCGGGGAGCTGTTTTTT. It encodes CASSRGGANTGELFF.

The table lists this clone with a count of one. The chain couples TRBV5-1 to TRBJ2-1; 12 nucleotides match TRBD2. V lost 2 bases, J lost 2 bases, and 5 bases stayed unmatched. This CDR3 has 17 amino acids. CDR1 is SGHRS and CDR2 is YFSETQ in the germline V gene. The CDR3 DNA follows: TGCGCCAGCAGCTTACTAGCGGGAGGAATCCCCTACAATGAGCAGTTCTTC. Amino acids: CASSLLAGGIPYNEQFF.

This clone has a single count. V is TRBV5-1 and J is TRBJ2-1; perhaps TRBD2 as D (5 bases). The CDR3 spans 14 residues. Germline CDR1 reads SGHRS; CDR2 reads YFSETQ. The V and J ends lost 6 bases and 2 bases respectively, with 12 bases between them. CDR3 in amino acids: CASMGGQAYNEQFF. CDR3 coding DNA: TGCGCCAGCATGGGCGGGCAAGCCTACAATGAGCAGTTCTTC.

The CDR3 loop is CAGKGQGYGYTF. The CDR3 bases are TGTGCCGGCAAGGGACAGGGGTATGGCTACACCTTC. The chain is built from TRBV19 and TRBJ1-2; 10 nucleotides match TRBD1. The CDR3 runs 12 residues. Germline CDR1 LNHDA, CDR2 SQIVND (reference sequence). V was pared by 11 bases and J by 5 bases, with 5 bases of the junction left unmatched.

Comment on this clone: The sample holds other DNA sequences that translate to the same CDR3. The chain joins TRBV10-3 to TRBJ2-7; possibly TRBD2 for D (5 bases). The CDR3 loop spans 15 amino acids. Germline values: CDR1 ENHRY, CDR2 SYGVKD. V lost 4 bases and J lost 3, with 16 bases in between. CDR3 sequence reads: CAISGAEREFYEQYF. CDR3 sequence (DNA): TGTGCCATCAGTGGGGCGGAGAGGGAGTTCTACGAGCAGTACTTC.

The chain carries TRBV28 and TRBJ1-1; no firm D call. This CDR3 has 13 amino acids. V lost 5 bases and J 4 bases, leaving 11 bases between the germline ends. CDR1 is MDHEN and CDR2 is SYDVKM in the germline V gene. The CDR3 here is CASSAPPFTEAFF. Written as DNA, the CDR3 is TGTGCCAGCAGTGCGCCTCCTTTCACTGAAGCTTTCTTT.

V gene TRBV28 combines with J gene TRBJ2-1; 9 nucleotides agree with TRBD2. Trimming cost V 7 bases and J 8 bases; bases outside gene matches: 12. This CDR3 comprises 15 residues. Germline CDR1 and CDR2: MDHEN and SYDVKM. In DNA, the CDR3 is TGTGCCAGCATCCGAGGGGGTAGCGGGAGCTATGAGCAGTTCTTC. Its translation is CASIRGGSGSYEQFF.

This chain connects TRBV28 to TRBJ1-5; no definite D call. Trimming left V 6 bases short and J 0 bases short, with 3 bases between. The CDR3 totals 12 residues. Looked up from germline, CDR1 is MDHEN and CDR2 is SYDVKM. For the CDR3, the DNA is TGTGCCAGCAGGTATAGCAATCAGCCCCAGCATTTT. Translated: CASRYSNQPQHF.

V usage is TRBV30 and J usage is TRBJ2-3; 9 bases are shared with TRBD2. The CDR3 consists of 15 residues. Losses at the gene ends were 4 bases for V and 0 bases for J; bases not matched to a gene: 5. Germline values: CDR1 GTSNPN, CDR2 SVGIG (reference sequence). The CDR3 coding sequence is TGTGCCTGGAACCCGCGGGGGGGAAGCACAGATACGCAGTATTTT. Its translation is CAWNPRGGSTDTQYF. Looking up the rest from reference TRBV30 and TRBJ2-3 gives the full variable domain: SQTIHQWPATLVQPVGSPLSLECTVEGTSNPNLYWYRQAAGRGLQLLFYSVGIGQISSEVPQNLSASRPQDRQFILSSKKLLLSDSGFYLCAWNPRGGSTDTQYFGPGTRLTVL.

V is TRBV6-6 and J is TRBJ2-3; TRBD2 matches at 11 bases. The trim removed 5 bases at V and 5 bases at J, leaving 6 bases unmatched. Germline CDR1 and CDR2: MNHNY and SVGAGI (reference sequence). The CDR3 is 15 amino acids. The DNA of the CDR3 is TGTGCCAGCAGTCAGACTAGCGGGAACCGAGATACGCAGTATTTT. It codes for CASSQTSGNRDTQYF.

V usage is TRBV5-6 and J usage is TRBJ1-1; a weak D match, TRBD1 (5 bases). The V end lost 1 base, the J end lost 3 bases, and 16 bases lay between the germline ends. Germline V lookup: CDR1 SGHDT, CDR2 YYEEEE. CDR3 length: 16 amino acids. The CDR3 region is CASSLTPGWGDTEAFF. The CDR3 DNA reads TGTGCCAGCAGCTTGACCCCTGGGTGGGGGGACACTGAAGCTTTCTTT.

This chain connects TRBV5-1 to TRBJ2-3, with 7 bases identical to TRBD1. The CDR3 spans 14 residues. CDR1 SGHRS and CDR2 YFSETQ come from the germline V gene. The V gene end was trimmed by 3 bases and the J gene end by 6 bases; junction bases not matched to a gene: 7. CDR3 amino acids: CASSWDSARDTQYF. DNA of the CDR3: TGCGCCAGCAGCTGGGACAGCGCTCGGGATACGCAGTATTTT.

The count of this clone is one. The chain carries TRBV14 and TRBJ2-7; 16 positions match TRBD2. The V and J ends lost 7 bases and 5 bases, in that order; junction bases with no gene match: 14. Germline V CDR1 and CDR2: SGHDN, FVKESK. This CDR3 is built from 18 residues. The CDR3 region has the DNA TGTGCCAGCAACCTAAGGGGACTAGCGGGAGGGGAGTGCCACGAGCAGTACTTC. Translating it yields CASNLRGLAGGECHEQYF.

This chain connects TRBV27 to TRBJ2-1, with 9 bases that match TRBD2. Germline lookup yields CDR1 MNHEY and CDR2 SMNVEV (reference sequence). The CDR3 is 17 amino acids. Trimming took 0 bases from V and 8 from J; bases not matched to a gene: 11. CDR3 bases: TGTGCCAGCAGTTTATCATTTCTTAGCGGGAGTGTCTATGAGCAGTTCTTC. This translates into CASSLSFLSGSVYEQFF.